This T cell receptor beta chain was retrieved from a study of blood T cell repertoires in COVID-19. Study as a whole: From the United States, Italy and Spain came samples of acute and convalescent COVID-19. T cells, B-cell-depleted T cells, or PBMCs supplied cDNA or gDNA.

Original methodology: Counts of nucleated cells, estimated from reference gene primer amplification, were obtained. The assay was immunoSEQ multiplex PCR, and TCRdb's table has in-frame clones only and misses some. That table is the source of V, J and clone size, and D and trimming were worked out from the DNA. This sample yields 200,000 to 250,000 clones, of which 88% are seen a single time; approximately 2.6% belongs to the top ten. The clonotype comes from a woman aged 60-70 years with acute or convalescent COVID-19. Sequenced input: peripheral blood.

Here the CDR3 DNA reads TGTGCCAGCAGCAAAGTCTTGAGGCGGAGCGGGGGTAGTGATGAGCAGTTCTTC. It codes for CASSKVLRRSGGSDEQFF. The genes are TRBV21-1 and TRBJ2-1; the table names TRBD2, a call not compared with the DNA. TRBV21-1 is assigned pseudogene status. This CDR3 spans 18 amino acids.